This T cell receptor beta chain was identified in a study of regulatory T cells in long-lasting Graves disease. Study findings and constraints: Thyroid tissue was not studied; only peripheral blood was.

V gave up 7 bases and J gave up 7 bases, with 19 bases separating them. This CDR3 is 14 amino acids long. The time point denotes: newly diagnosed GD, antithyroid drugs for less than 3 months. Extracted PBMC RNA gave rise to the TCR library. Arm-PCR of CDR3 regions and iRepertoire HTBI primers were the basis on which TCR beta libraries were built. TCRdb re-derived calls from the multiplex PCR reads in MiXCR, one entry per CDR3 protein. The table has about 210,000 distinct CDR3 sequences, around a fifth seen once. The table lists this clonotype with many counts. Antigen: not known. Another study also made use of these data, one on T cells in Graves' hyperthyroidism and ophthalmopathy.

The receptor was derived from a woman aged 30 to 39 with Graves disease. The V gene is TRBV12-3 or TRBV12-4, the J gene TRBJ1-2; TRBD1 is a possible D gene (5 bases). Sequenced material: peripheral blood mononuclear cells (PBMCs), taken at new diagnosis, from a patient treated with antithyroid drugs. The CDR3 bases are TGTGCCAGCACTCCCGGGGGGGATAGCATTGGCTACACCTTC. This sequence encodes CASTPGGDSIGYTF.